This entry describes one TCR beta chain. Some clones are missing from TCRdb's copy, which holds only in-frame ones; the method was immunoSEQ multiplex PCR. Of about 150,000 clones listed, 81% are singletons. Trimming pared 2 bases from V and 4 bases from J, leaving 11 bases between. Looked up from germline, CDR1 is MNHEY and CDR2 is SVGAGI. The CDR3 runs 14 residues. This entry comes from a study of blood T cell repertoires in COVID-19. V and J are TRBV6-5 and TRBJ1-1; no clear D gene. Material: peripheral blood. This receptor was taken from a human donor with acute or convalescent COVID-19. The donor label of this sample is uncertain. In DNA, the CDR3 is TGTGCCAGCAGTTACGGCCATACGGGCACTGAAGCTTTCTTT. Translated: CASSYGHTGTEAFF.